This TCR beta chain comes out of a study of blood T cell repertoires in COVID-19. Study details: The origin of the acute and convalescent COVID-19 samples was the United States, Italy and Spain.

Clones were sequenced by immunoSEQ multiplex PCR, and TCRdb holds only the in-frame ones, with some missing. The sample contains roughly 110,000 clones, roughly 80% of which appear only once. Trimming shortened V by 3 bases and J by 6 bases, and 8 bases separated the two germline ends. This CDR3 is built from 12 residues. Germline V lookup: CDR1 MDHEN, CDR2 SYDVKM. This TCR derives from a man in his fifties with acute or convalescent COVID-19. This sequence joins TRBV28 and TRBJ1-2; D unclear. Sample: peripheral blood. In DNA form, the CDR3 reads TGTGCCAGCAGTTTTAAAGGAGATGGCTACACCTTC. Protein: CASSFKGDGYTF.